Below, 13 T cell receptor beta chains from the same sample are listed, as sequenced in a study of blood T cell repertoires in COVID-19. TCRdb's copy holds only in-frame clones and misses some; the assay was immunoSEQ multiplex PCR. This table has a few hundred thousand clones, about 90% appearing once. The sample was peripheral blood. The receptors here all came from a woman in her fifties or sixties who had recovered from COVID-19.

The chain couples TRBV5-8 to TRBJ1-2; perhaps TRBD1 as D (6 bases). V lost 0 bases and J lost 2, with 11 bases in between. Germline values: CDR1 SGHTS, CDR2 YDEGEE. The CDR3 contains 15 residues. The CDR3 loop is CASSLEGTPNYGYTF. The CDR3 DNA reads as TGTGCCAGCAGCTTGGAGGGGACACCAAACTATGGCTACACCTTC.

This clone has just a few counts. The chain recombines TRBV6-2 or TRBV6-3 with TRBJ2-1, with TRBD1 as a possible D gene (6 bases). The CDR3 has 14 residues. V was shortened by 6 bases and J by 9 bases, with 18 bases between the two germline ends. Germline V gives CDR1 MNHEY, CDR2 SVGEGT. This CDR3 is CASSPTGTLSEQFF. The DNA of the CDR3 is TGTGCCAGCAGCCCGACAGGTACGCTTAGTGAGCAGTTCTTC.

V is TRBV28 and J is TRBJ1-5; no firm D call. Germline lookup yields CDR1 MDHEN and CDR2 SYDVKM. V was clipped by 1 base and J by 6 bases, with 7 bases between them. This CDR3 contains 13 residues. The DNA of the CDR3 is TGTGCCAGCAGTTTATTGGCAGGTCAGCCCCAGCATTTT. Residues: CASSLLAGQPQHF.

The V and J genes are TRBV6-6 and TRBJ2-5; maybe TRBD1 (5 bases). V was pared by 6 bases and J by 4 bases, with 9 bases between. The CDR3 has 12 amino acids. CDR1 and CDR2 (germline): MNHNY, SVGAGI (reference sequence). For the CDR3, the DNA is TGTGCCAGCAGGGACACGGTAGAGACCCAGTACTTC. It is translated as CASRDTVETQYF.

The genes are TRBV7-2 and TRBJ1-1; possibly TRBD1 for D (5 bases). The germline V and J ends were trimmed by 1 base and 0 bases, with 9 bases remaining between them. There are 15 residues in the CDR3. Germline-derived CDR1 and CDR2 are SGHTA and FQGNSA. CDR3 nucleotide sequence: TGTGCCAGCAGCTTAGAGGGACTAGTGAACACTGAAGCTTTCTTT. It yields the protein CASSLEGLVNTEAFF.

The genes are TRBV5-1 and TRBJ2-1; TRBD1 might be the D (6 bases). CDR3 length: 18 amino acids. Per the germline V gene, CDR1 is SGHRS and CDR2 is YFSETQ. V shed 4 bases and J shed 4 bases, with 24 bases lying between them. Written as DNA, the CDR3 is TGCGCCAGCAGCCCTCGGGACATCCGGGTAGTTCTTTACAATGAGCAGTTCTTC. This codes for CASSPRDIRVVLYNEQFF.

The rearrangement links TRBV24-1 to TRBJ2-1, with D uncertain. The CDR3 runs 9 residues. CDR1 and CDR2 from the germline V gene are KGHDR and SFDVKD. Trimming removed 9 bases from V and 10 bases from J, with 6 bases in between. CDR3 nucleotides: TGTGCCACCCCGAGGGAGCAGTTCTTC. Translating gives CATPREQFF.

The chain links TRBV3-1 (or the pseudogene TRBV3-2) to TRBJ1-1, with TRBD1 matching over 11 bases. Germline values: CDR1 LGHDT, CDR2 YNNKEL (reference sequence). The CDR3 has 17 amino acids. Losses at the gene ends were 0 bases for V and 0 bases for J; bases not matched to a gene: 3. CDR3 sequence reads: CASSQEGQGVVNTEAFF. CDR3 DNA: TGTGCCAGCAGCCAAGAGGGACAGGGGGTCGTGAACACTGAAGCTTTCTTT.

The CDR3 nucleotides read TGTGCCAGCAGCTTGGATGACAGTCGGCACGAGCAGTACTTC. Its protein product is CASSLDDSRHEQYF. V is TRBV5-6 and J is TRBJ2-7, with a tentative D call TRBD1 (5 bases). This CDR3 has 14 amino acids. V dropped 0 bases and J dropped 5 bases, with 12 bases sitting between them. Germline CDR1 is SGHDT and CDR2 is YYEEEE.

The genes are TRBV10-3 and TRBJ2-3; D gene uncertain. The CDR3 runs 14 residues. V was cut by 0 bases and J by 6 bases, with 10 bases left in between. Germline CDR1 ENHRY, CDR2 SYGVKD. CDR3: CAISESGRSDTQYF. For the CDR3, the DNA is TGTGCCATCAGTGAGTCTGGCAGGTCGGATACGCAGTATTTT.

A single count supports this clone. The chain employs TRBV6-5 and TRBJ1-2; 7 bases agree with TRBD1. The V and J ends lost 6 bases and 1 base, in that order; junction bases with no gene match: 5. Germline V CDR1 and CDR2: MNHEY, SVGAGI. The CDR3 totals 14 residues. The CDR3 spells CASSGTGVNYGYTF. The CDR3 nucleotides read TGTGCCAGCAGCGGTACAGGGGTTAACTATGGCTACACCTTC.

The rearrangement uses TRBV5-1 and TRBJ2-5; D is possibly TRBD1 (6 bases). In germline, CDR1 is SGHRS, CDR2 YFSETQ. Trimming pared 4 bases from V and 5 bases from J, leaving 15 bases between. The CDR3 loop spans 14 amino acids. CDR3 sequence (DNA): TGCGCCAGCAGCCGGTCCGGGACAACGGAGACCCAGTACTTC. As protein: CASSRSGTTETQYF. The full variable domain, with the rest looked up from reference TRBV5-1 and TRBJ2-5, is KAGVTQTPRYLIKTRGQQVTLSCSPISGHRSVSWYQQTPGQGLQFLFEYFSETQRNKGNFPGRFSGRQFSNSRSEMNVSTLELGDSALYLCASSRSGTTETQYFGPGTRLLVL.

The chain has TRBV19 and TRBJ1-2; weak D call: TRBD1 (6 bases). The CDR3 consists of 13 residues. Looked up from germline, CDR1 is LNHDA and CDR2 is SQIVND (reference sequence). Trimming took off 9 bases at V and 4 bases at J, with 15 bases between the two ends. This CDR3 reads CASRRDRSYGYTF. The CDR3 nucleotides read TGTGCCAGCCGCCGTGACAGGTCCTATGGCTACACCTTC.